The clone carrying this TCR beta chain was found many times. The antigen remains undetermined. Unique molecular identifiers featured in each of the TCR beta cDNA libraries. Once about 0.85 to 11 million T cells were used, approximately 520,000 cDNA molecules resulted. In TCRdb, the PCR reads were re-called with MiXCR into one record per CDR3 protein. The sample contains some 260,000 distinct CDR3 sequences, about 38% of which appear only once. The source of the sample is a study of post-analysis software for immune sequencing data. Across the whole study: Relapsing-remitting, secondary progressive and progressive-relapsing courses of multiple sclerosis were included. General study points: Relative to controls, patients had 4 or 5 TRBV segments at higher frequency, with TRBV5-6, TRBV5-1 and TRBV20-1 among these. Controls significantly exceeded multiple sclerosis patients in normalized Chao1 diversity. F measure showed strong co-clustering of same-batch samples.

With 4 bases clipped from V and 6 bases from J, the junction kept 9 bases outside the gene matches. Germline V lookup: CDR1 SGHAT, CDR2 FQNNGV. The CDR3 loop spans 16 amino acids. Sequenced material: blood. This chain links TRBV11-2 with TRBJ2-3, with 11 bases lining up with TRBD2. This sequence originates from a girl aged 5 to 17 with multiple sclerosis. CDR3 in amino acids: CASSWRTSGFSDTQYF. The DNA for the CDR3 is TGTGCCAGCAGCTGGCGGACTAGCGGGTTTTCGGATACGCAGTATTTT. Supplemented by reference TRBV11-2 and TRBJ2-3, the full variable domain reads EAGVAQSPRYKIIEKRQSVAFWCNPISGHATLYWYQQILGQGPKLLIQFQNNGVVDDSQLPKDRFSAERLKGVDSTLKIQPAKLEDSAVYLCASSWRTSGFSDTQYFGPGTRLTVL.